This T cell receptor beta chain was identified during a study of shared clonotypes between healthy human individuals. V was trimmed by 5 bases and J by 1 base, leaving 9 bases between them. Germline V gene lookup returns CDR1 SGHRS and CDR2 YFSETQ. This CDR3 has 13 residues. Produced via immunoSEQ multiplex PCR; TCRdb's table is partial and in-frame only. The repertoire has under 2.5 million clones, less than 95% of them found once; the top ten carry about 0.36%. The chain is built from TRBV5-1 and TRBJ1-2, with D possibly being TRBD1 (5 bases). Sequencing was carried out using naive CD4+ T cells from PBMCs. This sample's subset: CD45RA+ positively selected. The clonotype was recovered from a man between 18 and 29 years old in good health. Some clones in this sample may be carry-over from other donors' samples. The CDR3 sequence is CASRDNLNYGYTF. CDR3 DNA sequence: TGCGCCAGCAGGGACAACCTTAACTATGGCTACACCTTC.